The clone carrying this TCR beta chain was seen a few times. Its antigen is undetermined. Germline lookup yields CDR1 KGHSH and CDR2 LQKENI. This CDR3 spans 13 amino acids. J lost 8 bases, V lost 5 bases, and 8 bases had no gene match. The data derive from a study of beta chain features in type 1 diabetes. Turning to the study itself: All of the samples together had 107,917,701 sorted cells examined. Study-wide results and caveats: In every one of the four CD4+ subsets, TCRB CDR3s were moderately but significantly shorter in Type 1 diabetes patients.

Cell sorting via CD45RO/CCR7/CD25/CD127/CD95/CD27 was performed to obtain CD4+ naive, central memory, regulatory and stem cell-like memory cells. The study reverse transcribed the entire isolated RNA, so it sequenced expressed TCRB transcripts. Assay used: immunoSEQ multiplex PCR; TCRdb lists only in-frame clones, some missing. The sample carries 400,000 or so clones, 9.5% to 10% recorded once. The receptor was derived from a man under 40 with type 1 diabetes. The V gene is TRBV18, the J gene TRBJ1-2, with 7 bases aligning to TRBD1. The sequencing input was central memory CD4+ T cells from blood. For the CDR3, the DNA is TGTGCCAGCTCAGAGACGACAGGGTCCGGCTACACCTTC. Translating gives CASSETTGSGYTF.